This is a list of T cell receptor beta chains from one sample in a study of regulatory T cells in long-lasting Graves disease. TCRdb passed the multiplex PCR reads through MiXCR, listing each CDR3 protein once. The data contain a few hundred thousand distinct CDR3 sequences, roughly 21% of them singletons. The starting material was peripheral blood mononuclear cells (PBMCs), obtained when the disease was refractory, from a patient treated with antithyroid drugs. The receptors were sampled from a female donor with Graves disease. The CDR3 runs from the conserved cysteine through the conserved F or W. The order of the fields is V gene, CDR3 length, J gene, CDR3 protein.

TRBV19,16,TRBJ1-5,CASSIRGQGYDQPQHF
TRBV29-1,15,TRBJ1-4,CSALGTQGAEEKLFF
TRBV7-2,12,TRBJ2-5,CASTFLGETQYF
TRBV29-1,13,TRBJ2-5,CSVDTGSGETQYF
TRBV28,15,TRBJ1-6,CASSLLQGHNSPLHF
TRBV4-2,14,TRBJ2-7,CASSPGTPPSEQYF
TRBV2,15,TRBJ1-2,CASSDTGVVFYGYTF
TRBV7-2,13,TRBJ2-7,CASSLDPSYEQYF
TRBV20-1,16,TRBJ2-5,CSARPRERTTQETQYF
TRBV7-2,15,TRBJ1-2,CASSLGSTGGSGYTF
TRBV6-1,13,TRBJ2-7,CASASGSSYEQCF
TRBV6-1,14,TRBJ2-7,CASSSRDRGPMQYF